This T cell receptor beta chain was sequenced for a study of blood T cell repertoires in COVID-19. Background on the study: Researchers got acute and convalescent COVID-19 samples from the United States, Italy and Spain. Nucleic acid was either cDNA or gDNA, and it came from T cells, B-cell-depleted T cells, or PBMCs.

The table came from immunoSEQ multiplex PCR; TCRdb's copy has only in-frame clones and leaves some out. The sample contains some 170,000 clones, approximately 80% of which appear only once. The sequence was obtained from a man aged 60-69 years with acute or convalescent COVID-19. The specimen was peripheral blood.

The CDR3 DNA sequence: TGTGCCAGCAGCCCAGACCCCGGGACAGGGACGCCCTATGGCTACACCTTC. Translated: CASSPDPGTGTPYGYTF. The rearrangement links TRBV7-9 to TRBJ1-2; 9 bases match TRBD1. V was pared by 5 bases and J by 4 bases, with 14 bases of the junction left unmatched. Per the germline V gene, CDR1 is SEHNR and CDR2 is FQNEAQ (reference sequence). This CDR3 is built from 17 residues.